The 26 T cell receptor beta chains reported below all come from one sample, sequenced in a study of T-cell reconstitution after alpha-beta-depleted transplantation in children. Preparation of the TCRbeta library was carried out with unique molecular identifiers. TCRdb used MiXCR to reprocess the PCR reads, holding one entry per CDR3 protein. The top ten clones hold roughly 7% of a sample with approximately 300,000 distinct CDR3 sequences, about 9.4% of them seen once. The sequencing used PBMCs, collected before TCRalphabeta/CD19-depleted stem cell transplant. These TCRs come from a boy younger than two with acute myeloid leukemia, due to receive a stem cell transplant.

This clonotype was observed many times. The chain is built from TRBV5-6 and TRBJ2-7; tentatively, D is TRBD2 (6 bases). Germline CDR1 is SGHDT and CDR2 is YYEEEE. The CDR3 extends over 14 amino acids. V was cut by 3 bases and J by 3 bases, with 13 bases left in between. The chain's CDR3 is CASSSGTPIYEQYF. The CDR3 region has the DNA TGTGCCAGCAGCTCCGGGACTCCAATCTACGAGCAGTACTTC.

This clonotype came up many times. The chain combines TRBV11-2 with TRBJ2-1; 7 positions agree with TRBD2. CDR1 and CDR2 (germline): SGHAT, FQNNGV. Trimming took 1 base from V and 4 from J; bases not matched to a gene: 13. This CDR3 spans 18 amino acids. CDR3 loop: CASSLGPGLAAFYNEQFF. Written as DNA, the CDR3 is TGTGCCAGCAGCTTAGGTCCAGGGCTAGCGGCCTTTTACAATGAGCAGTTCTTC. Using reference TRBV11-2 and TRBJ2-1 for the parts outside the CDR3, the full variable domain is EAGVAQSPRYKIIEKRQSVAFWCNPISGHATLYWYQQILGQGPKLLIQFQNNGVVDDSQLPKDRFSAERLKGVDSTLKIQPAKLEDSAVYLCASSLGPGLAAFYNEQFFGPGTRLTVL.

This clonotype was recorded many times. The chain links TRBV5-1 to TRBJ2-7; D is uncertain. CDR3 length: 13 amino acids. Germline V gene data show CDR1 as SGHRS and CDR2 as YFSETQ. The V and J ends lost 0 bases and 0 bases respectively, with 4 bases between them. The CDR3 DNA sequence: TGCGCCAGCAGCTTGGGGGCCTCCTACGAGCAGTACTTC. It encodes CASSLGASYEQYF.

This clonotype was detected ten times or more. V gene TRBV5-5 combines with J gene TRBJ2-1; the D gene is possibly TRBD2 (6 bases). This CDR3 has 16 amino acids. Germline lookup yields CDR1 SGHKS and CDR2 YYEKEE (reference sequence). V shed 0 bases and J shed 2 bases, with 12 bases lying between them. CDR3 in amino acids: CASSLATGSTYNEQFF. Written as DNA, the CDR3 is TGTGCCAGCAGCTTGGCTACCGGGAGCACCTACAATGAGCAGTTCTTC.

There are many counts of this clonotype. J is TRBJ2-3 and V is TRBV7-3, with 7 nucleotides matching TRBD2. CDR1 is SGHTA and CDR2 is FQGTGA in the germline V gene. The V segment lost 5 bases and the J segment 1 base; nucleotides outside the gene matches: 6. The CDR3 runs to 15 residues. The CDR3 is CASSPGLVRTDTQYF. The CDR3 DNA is TGTGCCAGCAGCCCCGGACTAGTCCGCACAGATACGCAGTATTTT.

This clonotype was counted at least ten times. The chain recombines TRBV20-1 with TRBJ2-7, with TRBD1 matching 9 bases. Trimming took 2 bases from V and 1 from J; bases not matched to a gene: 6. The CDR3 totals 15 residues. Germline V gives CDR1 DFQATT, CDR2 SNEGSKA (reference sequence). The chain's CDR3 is CSARTGDRESYEQYF. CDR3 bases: TGCAGTGCTAGAACGGGGGACAGGGAATCCTACGAGCAGTACTTC.

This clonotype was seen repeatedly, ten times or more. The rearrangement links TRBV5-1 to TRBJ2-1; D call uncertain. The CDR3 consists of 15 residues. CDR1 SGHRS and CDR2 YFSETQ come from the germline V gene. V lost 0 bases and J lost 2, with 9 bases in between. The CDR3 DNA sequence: TGCGCCAGCAGCTTGGAGGGCAGAACCTACAATGAGCAGTTCTTC. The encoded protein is CASSLEGRTYNEQFF.

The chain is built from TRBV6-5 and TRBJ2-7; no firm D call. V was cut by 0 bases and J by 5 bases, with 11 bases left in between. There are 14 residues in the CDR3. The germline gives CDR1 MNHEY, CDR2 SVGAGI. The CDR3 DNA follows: TGTGCCAGCAGTTACTCGGCCCGAAACGACGAGCAGTACTTC. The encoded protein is CASSYSARNDEQYF.

The CDR3 DNA reads TGTGCCAGCAGCTTGCAATTAACTCTTCACCAAGAGACCCAGTACTTC. Amino acids: CASSLQLTLHQETQYF. The V call is TRBV13, the J call TRBJ2-5; D gene unclear. Germline loops: CDR1 PRHDT, CDR2 FYEKMQ (reference sequence). The CDR3 runs 16 residues. V was clipped by 3 bases and J by 0 bases, with 14 bases between them.

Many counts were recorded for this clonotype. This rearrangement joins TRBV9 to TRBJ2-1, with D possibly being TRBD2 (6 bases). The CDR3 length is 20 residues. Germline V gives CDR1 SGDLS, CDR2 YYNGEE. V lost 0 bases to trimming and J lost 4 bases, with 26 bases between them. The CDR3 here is CASSVVRAGYSLRAYNEQFF. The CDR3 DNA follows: TGTGCCAGCAGCGTAGTTAGGGCGGGATATTCGCTTAGGGCTTACAATGAGCAGTTCTTC.

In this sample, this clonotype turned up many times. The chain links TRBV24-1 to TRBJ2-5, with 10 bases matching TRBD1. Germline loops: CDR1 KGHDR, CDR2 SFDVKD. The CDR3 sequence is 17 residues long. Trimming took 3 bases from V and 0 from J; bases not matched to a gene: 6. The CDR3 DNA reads TGTGCCACCAGTGATCTCTCCGGGACAGGGGACCAAGAGACCCAGTACTTC. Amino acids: CATSDLSGTGDQETQYF.

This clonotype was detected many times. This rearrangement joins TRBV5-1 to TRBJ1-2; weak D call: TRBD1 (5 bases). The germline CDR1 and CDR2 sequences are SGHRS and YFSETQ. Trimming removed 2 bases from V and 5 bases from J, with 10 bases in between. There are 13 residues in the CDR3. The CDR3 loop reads CASSLQEGYGYTF. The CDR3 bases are TGCGCCAGCAGCTTACAGGAAGGGTATGGCTACACCTTC.

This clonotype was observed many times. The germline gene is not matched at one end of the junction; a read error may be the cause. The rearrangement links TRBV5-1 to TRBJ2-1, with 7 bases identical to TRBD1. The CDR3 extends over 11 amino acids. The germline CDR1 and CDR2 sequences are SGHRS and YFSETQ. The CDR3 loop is CASSLDREQFF. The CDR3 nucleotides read TGTGCCAGCAGCTTGGACAGGGAGCAGTTCTTC.

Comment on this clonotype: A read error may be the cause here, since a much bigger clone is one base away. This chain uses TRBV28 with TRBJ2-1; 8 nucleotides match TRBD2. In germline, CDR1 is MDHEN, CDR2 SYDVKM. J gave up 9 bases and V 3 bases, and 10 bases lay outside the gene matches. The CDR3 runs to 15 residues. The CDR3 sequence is CASSLRLARGPEQFF. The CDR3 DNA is TGTGCCAGCAGTTTGCGACTAGCGCGGGGGCCTGAGCAGTTCTTC.

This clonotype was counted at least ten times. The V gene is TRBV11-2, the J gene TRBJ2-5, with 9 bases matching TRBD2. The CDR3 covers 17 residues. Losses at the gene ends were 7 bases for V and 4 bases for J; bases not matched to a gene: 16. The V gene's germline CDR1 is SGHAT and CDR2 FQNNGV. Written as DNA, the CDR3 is TGTGCCAGCAACGTACTAGCGGGCCAAATAGGGGCAGAGACCCAGTACTTC. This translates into CASNVLAGQIGAETQYF.

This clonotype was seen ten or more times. CDR3: CASTRGRAFF. The CDR3 region has the DNA TGTGCCAGCACCCGAGGTCGCGCTTTCTTT. The V call is TRBV12-3 or TRBV12-4, the J call TRBJ1-1; D is unresolved. V was trimmed by 7 bases and J by 11 bases, leaving 11 bases between them. There are 10 residues in the CDR3.

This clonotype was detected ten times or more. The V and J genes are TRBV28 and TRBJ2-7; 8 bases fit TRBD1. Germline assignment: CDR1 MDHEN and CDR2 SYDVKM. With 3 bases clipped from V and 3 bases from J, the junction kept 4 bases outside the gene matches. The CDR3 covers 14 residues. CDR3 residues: CASSFPGTGYEQYF. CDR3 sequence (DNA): TGTGCCAGCAGTTTCCCCGGGACAGGCTACGAGCAGTACTTC.

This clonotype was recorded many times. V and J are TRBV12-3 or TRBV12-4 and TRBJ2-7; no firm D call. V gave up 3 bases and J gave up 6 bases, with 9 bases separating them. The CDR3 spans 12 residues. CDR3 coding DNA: TGTGCCAGCAGTTTTGTAGGTGCCGAGCAGTACTTC. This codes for CASSFVGAEQYF.

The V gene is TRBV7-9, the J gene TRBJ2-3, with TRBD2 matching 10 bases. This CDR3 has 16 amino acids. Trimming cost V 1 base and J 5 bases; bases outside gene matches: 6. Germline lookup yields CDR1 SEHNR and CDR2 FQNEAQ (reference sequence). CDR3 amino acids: CASSLGSGGAGDTQYF. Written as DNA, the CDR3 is TGTGCCAGCAGCTTAGGGAGCGGGGGGGCCGGAGATACGCAGTATTTT.

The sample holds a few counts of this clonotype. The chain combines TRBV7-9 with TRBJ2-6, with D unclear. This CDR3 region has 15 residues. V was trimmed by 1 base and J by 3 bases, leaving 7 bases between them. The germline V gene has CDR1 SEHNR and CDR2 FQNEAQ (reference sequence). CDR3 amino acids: CASSLGLGGANVLTF. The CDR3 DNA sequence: TGTGCCAGCAGCTTAGGACTGGGTGGGGCCAACGTCCTGACTTTC.

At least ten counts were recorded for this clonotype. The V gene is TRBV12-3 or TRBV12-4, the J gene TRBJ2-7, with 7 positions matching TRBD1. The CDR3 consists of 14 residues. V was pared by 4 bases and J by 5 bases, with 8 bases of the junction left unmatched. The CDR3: CASSSKPQGHEQYF. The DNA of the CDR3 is TGTGCCAGCAGTTCCAAACCACAGGGGCACGAGCAGTACTTC.

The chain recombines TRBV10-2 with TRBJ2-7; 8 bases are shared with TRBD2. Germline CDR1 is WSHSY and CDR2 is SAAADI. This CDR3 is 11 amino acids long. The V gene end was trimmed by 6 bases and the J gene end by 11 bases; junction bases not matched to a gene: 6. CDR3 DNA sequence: TGCGCCAGCAGACAGAATAGCGGGAAGTACTTC. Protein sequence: CASRQNSGKYF.

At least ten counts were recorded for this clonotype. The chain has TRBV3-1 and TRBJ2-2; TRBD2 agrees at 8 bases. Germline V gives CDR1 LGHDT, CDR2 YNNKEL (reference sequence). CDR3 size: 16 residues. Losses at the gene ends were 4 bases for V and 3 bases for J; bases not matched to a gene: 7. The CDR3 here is CASSRRTSRDTGELFF. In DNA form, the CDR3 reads TGTGCCAGCAGCCGACGGACTAGCAGGGACACCGGGGAGCTGTTTTTT.

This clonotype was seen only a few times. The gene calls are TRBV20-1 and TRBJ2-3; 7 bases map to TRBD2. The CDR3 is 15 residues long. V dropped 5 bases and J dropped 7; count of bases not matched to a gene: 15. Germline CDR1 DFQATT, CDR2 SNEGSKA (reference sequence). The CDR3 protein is CSASLTSTLRHTQYF. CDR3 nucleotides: TGCAGTGCTTCTTTGACTAGCACTCTCCGGCATACGCAGTATTTT.

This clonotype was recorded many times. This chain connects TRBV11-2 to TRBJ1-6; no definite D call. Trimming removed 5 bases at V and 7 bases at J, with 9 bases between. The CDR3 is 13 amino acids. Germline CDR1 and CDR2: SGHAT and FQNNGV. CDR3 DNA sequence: TGTGCCAGCAGCCTCTTTGCGAATTCACCCCTCCACTTT. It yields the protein CASSLFANSPLHF.

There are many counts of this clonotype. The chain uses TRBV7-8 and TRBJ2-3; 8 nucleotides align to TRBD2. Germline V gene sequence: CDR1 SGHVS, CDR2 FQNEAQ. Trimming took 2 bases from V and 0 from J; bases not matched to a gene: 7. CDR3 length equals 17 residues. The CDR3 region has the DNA TGTGCCAGCAGCTTACTAGCGGGCTTAACTAGCACAGATACGCAGTATTTT. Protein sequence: CASSLLAGLTSTDTQYF.